The clone carrying this TCR beta chain appeared many times. Unique molecular identifiers featured in how the TCRbeta library was prepared. TCRdb reanalysed the PCR reads using MiXCR and keeps one entry per CDR3 protein. The data hold a few hundred thousand distinct CDR3 sequences, with about 9.6% observed a single time. This sample is part of a study of T-cell reconstitution after alpha-beta-depleted transplantation in children. This CDR3 region has 15 residues. CDR1 SGHDT and CDR2 YYEEEE come from the germline V gene. Trimming left V 3 bases short and J 0 bases short, with 10 bases between. The sequencing used PBMCs from the stem cell graft donor, collected from the stem cell graft. The sequence was obtained from a human donor who donated a stem cell graft to a child with SCID. The rearrangement links TRBV5-6 to TRBJ2-1; unclear D gene. The CDR3: CASSWRGLSYNEQFF. CDR3 bases: TGTGCCAGCAGCTGGCGTGGCCTCTCCTACAATGAGCAGTTCTTC.